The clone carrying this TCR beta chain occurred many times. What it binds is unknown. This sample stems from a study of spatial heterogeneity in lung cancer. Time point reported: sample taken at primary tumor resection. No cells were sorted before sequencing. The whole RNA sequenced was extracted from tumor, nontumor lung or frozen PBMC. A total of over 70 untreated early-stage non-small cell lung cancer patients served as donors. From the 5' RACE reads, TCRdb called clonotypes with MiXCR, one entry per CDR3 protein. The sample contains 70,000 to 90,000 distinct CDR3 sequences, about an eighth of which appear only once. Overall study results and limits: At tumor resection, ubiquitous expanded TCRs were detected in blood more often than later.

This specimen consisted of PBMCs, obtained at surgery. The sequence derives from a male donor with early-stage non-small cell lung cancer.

The CDR3 loop is CSAVIGRNEQFF. The CDR3 bases are TGCAGCGCCGTAATAGGACGTAATGAGCAGTTCTTC. The chain has TRBV29-1 and TRBJ2-1; D gene uncertain. Trimming removed 7 bases from V and 7 bases from J, with 14 bases in between. Germline assignment: CDR1 SQVTM and CDR2 ANQGSEA. The CDR3 sequence is 12 residues long.